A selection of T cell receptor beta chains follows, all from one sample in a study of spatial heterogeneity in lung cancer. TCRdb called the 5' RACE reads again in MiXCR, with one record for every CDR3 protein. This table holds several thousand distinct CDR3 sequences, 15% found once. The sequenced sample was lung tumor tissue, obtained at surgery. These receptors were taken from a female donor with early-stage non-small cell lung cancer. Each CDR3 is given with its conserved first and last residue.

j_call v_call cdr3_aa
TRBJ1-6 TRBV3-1 CASSRGTRSPLHF
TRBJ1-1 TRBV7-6 CASSPPGVPEAFF
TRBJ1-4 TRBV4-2 CASSQEYHEKLFF
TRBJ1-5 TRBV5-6 CASSFRRHSNQPQHF
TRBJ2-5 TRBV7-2 CASSLRLAGEETQYF
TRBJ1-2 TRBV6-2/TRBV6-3 CASISPTRQYYGYTF
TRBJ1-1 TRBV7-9 CASRRGLGTEAFF
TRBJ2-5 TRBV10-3 CAISAGKETQYF
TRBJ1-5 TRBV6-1 CASSVGLDQPQHF
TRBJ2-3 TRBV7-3 CASSPAAGQGTDTQYF
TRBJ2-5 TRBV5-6 CASSLVPGTETQYF
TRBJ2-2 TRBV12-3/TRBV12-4 CASSLPRTSGGPGELFF
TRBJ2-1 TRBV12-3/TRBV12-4 CASRSYNEQFF
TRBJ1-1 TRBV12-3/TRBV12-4 CASSKIENTEAFF
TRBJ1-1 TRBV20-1 CSAGAFWGNTEAFF
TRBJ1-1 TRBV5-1 CASSFSRGARDTEAFF
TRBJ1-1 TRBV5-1 CASSFLRGRWTEAFF
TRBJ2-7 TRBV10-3 CATTGTYEQYF
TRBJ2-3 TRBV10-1 CASSEFQGEDTQYF
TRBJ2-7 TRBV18 CASSLTGQGFSYEQYF
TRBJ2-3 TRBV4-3 CASSRGTSGVLSTDTQYF
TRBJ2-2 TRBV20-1 CSAPGPSNTGELFF
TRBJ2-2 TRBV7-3 CASSLMAEPGELFF
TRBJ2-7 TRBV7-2 CASSPLGATGVEEQYF
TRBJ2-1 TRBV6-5 CASSYLRTPRNEQFF
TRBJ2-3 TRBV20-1 CSASLAVTSTDTQYF
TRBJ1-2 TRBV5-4 CASSLWELGYTF
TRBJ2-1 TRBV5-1 CASSPLASLNEQFF
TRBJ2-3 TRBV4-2 CASSQLSGGGAGDTQYF
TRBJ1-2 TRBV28 CASRYPPGQAGLSYGYTF
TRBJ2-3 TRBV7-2 CASSLGASDTQYF
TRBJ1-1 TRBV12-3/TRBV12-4 CASSLGTGLNTEAFF
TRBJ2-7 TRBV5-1 CASSLGYEQYF
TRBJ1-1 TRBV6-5 CASTKPYGNTEAFF